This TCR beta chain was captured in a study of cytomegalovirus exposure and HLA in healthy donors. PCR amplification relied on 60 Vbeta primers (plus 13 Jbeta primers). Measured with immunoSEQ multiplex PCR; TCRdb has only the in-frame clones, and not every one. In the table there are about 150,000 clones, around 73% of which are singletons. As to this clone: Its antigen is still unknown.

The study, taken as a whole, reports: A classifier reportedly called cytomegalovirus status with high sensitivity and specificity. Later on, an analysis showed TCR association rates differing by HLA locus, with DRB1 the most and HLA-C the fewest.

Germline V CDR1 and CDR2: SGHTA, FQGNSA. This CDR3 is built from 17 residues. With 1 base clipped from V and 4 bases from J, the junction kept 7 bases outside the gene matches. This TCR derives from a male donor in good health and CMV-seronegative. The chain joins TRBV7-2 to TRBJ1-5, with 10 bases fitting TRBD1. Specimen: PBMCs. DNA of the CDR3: TGTGCCAGCAGCTTAGGGCGGGACAGGGGTCCGAATCAGCCCCAGCATTTT. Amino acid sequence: CASSLGRDRGPNQPQHF.